This T cell receptor beta chain was obtained from a study of T-cell memory formation after mild COVID-19. One entry per CDR3 protein, called by TCRdb with MiXCR from the 5' RACE reads. Of approximately 340,000 distinct CDR3 sequences in the sample, approximately 12% were seen once. The CDR3 covers 13 residues. The germline V gene encodes CDR1 MDHEN and CDR2 SYDVKM. V lost 5 bases, J lost 6 bases, and 13 bases lay in between. This clonotype was seen only a few times. The clonotype was recovered from a young man who had mild COVID-19 (a few samples of this study predate the infection). Cell type and time point are not known. Sequencing was carried out using PBMCs or a T cell subset sorted from them (not recorded which). The chain couples TRBV28 to TRBJ1-1, with D unclear. Written as DNA, the CDR3 is TGTGCCAGCAGTCCGCCCTGGTCCCCTGAAGCTTTCTTT. This translates into CASSPPWSPEAFF. Based on the CDR3 plus reference TRBV28 and TRBJ1-1, the full variable domain is DVKVTQSSRYLVKRTGEKVFLECVQDMDHENMFWYRQDPGLGLRLIYFSYDVKMKEKGDIPEGYSVSREKKERFSLILESASTNQTSMYLCASSPPWSPEAFFGQGTRLTVV.